This T cell receptor (beta chain) was sequenced during a study of blood T cell repertoires in COVID-19. Study in general: COVID-19 samples, acute and convalescent, were from the United States, Italy and Spain. Nucleic acid was either cDNA or gDNA, and it came from T cells, B-cell-depleted T cells, or PBMCs.

The authors' processing: Amplification of reference gene primers provided the estimated nucleated cell counts. The method was immunoSEQ multiplex PCR; TCRdb's version includes in-frame clones alone and lacks a portion of them. The V and J calls and clone size are taken from that table; D and trimming were inferred from the DNA. Of 20,000 to 30,000 clones listed, approximately 94% are singletons. Germline values: CDR1 KGHDR, CDR2 SFDVKD. V was clipped by 4 bases and J by 2 bases, with 21 bases between them. The CDR3 spans 18 residues. The chain links TRBV24-1 to TRBJ2-3; perhaps TRBD2 as D (6 bases). The sample was peripheral blood. The TCR comes from a human donor in a cohort sampled during active COVID-19. The CDR3 reads CATSDPIRMGGFTDTQYF. As DNA, the CDR3 is TGTGCCACCAGTGACCCAATTAGGATGGGGGGATTCACAGATACGCAGTATTTT.